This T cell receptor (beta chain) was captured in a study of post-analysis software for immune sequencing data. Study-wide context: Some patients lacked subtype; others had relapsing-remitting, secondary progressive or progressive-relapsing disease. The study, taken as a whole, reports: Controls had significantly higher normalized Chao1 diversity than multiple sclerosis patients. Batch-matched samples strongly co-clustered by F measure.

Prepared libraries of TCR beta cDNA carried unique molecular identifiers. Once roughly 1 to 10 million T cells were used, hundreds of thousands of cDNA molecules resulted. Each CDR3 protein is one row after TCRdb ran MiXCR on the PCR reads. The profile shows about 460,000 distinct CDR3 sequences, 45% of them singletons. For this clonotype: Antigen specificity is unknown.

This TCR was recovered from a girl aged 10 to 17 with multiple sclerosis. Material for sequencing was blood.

The CDR3 DNA sequence: TGTGCCAGCAGTTACTCGAGGGGACCGGGGGAGCAGTACTTC. It specifies CASSYSRGPGEQYF. V and J are TRBV6-5 and TRBJ2-7; D may be TRBD1 or TRBD2 (5 bases each). CDR1 and CDR2 (germline): MNHEY, SVGAGI. Trimming cost V 0 bases and J 7 bases, with 13 bases left between them. The CDR3 consists of 14 residues.